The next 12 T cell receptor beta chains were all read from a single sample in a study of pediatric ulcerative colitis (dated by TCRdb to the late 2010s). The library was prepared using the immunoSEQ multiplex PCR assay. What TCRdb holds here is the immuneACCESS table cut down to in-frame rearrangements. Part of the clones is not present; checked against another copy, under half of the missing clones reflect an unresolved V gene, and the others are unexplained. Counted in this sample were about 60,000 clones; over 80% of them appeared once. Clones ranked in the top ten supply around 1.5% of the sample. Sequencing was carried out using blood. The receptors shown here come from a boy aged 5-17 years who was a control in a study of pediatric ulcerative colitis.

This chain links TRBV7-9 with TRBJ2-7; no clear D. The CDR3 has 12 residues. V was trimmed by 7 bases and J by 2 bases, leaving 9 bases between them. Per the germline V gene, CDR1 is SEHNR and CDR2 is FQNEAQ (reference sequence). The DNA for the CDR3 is TGTGCCAGCACCGATATTACCTACGAGCAGTACTTC. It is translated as CASTDITYEQYF.

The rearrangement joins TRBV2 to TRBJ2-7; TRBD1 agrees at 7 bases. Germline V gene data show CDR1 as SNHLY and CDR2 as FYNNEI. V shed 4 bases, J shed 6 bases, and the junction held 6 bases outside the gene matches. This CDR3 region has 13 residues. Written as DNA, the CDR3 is TGTGCCAGCAGTGGACAGGGCGTAGGCGAGCAGTACTTC. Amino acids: CASSGQGVGEQYF.

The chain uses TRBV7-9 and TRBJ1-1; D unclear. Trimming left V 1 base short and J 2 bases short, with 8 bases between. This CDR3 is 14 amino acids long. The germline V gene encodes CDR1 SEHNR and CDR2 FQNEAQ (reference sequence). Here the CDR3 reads CASSLVWVNTEAFF. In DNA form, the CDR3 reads TGTGCCAGCAGCTTAGTATGGGTTAACACTGAAGCTTTCTTT. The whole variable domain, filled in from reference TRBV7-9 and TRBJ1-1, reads DTGVSQNPRHKITKRGQNVTFRCDPISEHNRLYWYRQTLGQGPEFLTYFQNEAQLEKSRLLSDRFSAERPKGSFSTLEIQRTEQGDSAMYLCASSLVWVNTEAFFGQGTRLTVV.

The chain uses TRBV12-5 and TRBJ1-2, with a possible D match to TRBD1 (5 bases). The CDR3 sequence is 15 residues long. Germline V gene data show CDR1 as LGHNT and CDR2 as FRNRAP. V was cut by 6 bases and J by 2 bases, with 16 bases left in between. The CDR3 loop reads CASGHQTARNYGYTF. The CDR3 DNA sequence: TGTGCTAGTGGCCACCAGACAGCTAGGAACTATGGCTACACCTTC.

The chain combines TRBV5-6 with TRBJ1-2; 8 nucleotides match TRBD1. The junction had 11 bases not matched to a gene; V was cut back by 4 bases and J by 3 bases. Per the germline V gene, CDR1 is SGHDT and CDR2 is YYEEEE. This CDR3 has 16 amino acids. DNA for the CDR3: TGTGCCAGCAGCACTGGACCCGGACAGGGTGACTATGGCTACACCTTC. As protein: CASSTGPGQGDYGYTF. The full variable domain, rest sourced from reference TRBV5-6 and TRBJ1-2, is DAGVTQSPTHLIKTRGQQVTLRCSPKSGHDTVSWYQQALGQGPQFIFQYYEEEERQRGNFPDRFSGHQFPNYSSELNVNALLLGDSALYLCASSTGPGQGDYGYTFGSGTRLTVV.

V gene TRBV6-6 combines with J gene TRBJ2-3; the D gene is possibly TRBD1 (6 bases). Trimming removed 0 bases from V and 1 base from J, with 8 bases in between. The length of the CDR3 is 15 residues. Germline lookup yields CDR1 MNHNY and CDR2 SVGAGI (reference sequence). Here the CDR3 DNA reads TGTGCCAGCAGTTACTCGAACAGGGGCACAGATACGCAGTATTTT. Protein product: CASSYSNRGTDTQYF.

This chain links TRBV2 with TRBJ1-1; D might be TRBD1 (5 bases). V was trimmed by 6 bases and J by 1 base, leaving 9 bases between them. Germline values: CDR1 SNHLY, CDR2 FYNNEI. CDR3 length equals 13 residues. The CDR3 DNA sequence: TGTGCCAGCAGCGCGACAGAGAACACTGAAGCTTTCTTT. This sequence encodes CASSATENTEAFF.

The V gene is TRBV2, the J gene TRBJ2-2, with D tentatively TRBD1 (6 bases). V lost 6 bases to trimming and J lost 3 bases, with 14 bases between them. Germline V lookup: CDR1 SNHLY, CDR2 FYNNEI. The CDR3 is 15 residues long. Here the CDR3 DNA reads TGTGCCAGCAGCCGCCGGGACATCCACACCGGGGAGCTGTTTTTT. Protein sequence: CASSRRDIHTGELFF.

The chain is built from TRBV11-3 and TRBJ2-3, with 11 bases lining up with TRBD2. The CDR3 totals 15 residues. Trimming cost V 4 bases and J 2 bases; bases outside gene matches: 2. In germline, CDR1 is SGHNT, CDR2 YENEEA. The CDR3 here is CASSSGLADTDTQYF. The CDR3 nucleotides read TGTGCCAGCAGCTCGGGACTAGCGGACACAGATACGCAGTATTTT. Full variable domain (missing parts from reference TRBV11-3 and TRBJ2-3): EAGVVQSPRYKIIEKKQPVAFWCNPISGHNTLYWYLQNLGQGPELLIRYENEEAVDDSQLPKDRFSAERLKGVDSTLKIQPAELGDSAVYLCASSSGLADTDTQYFGPGTRLTVL.

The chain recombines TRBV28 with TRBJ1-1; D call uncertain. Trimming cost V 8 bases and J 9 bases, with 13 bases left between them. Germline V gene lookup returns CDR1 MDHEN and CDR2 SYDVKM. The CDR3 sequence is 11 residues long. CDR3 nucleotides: TGTGCCAGCGTCCTAGGGCATCAAGCTTTCTTT. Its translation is CASVLGHQAFF. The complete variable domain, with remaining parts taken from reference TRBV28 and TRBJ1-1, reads DVKVTQSSRYLVKRTGEKVFLECVQDMDHENMFWYRQDPGLGLRLIYFSYDVKMKEKGDIPEGYSVSREKKERFSLILESASTNQTSMYLCASVLGHQAFFGQGTRLTVV.

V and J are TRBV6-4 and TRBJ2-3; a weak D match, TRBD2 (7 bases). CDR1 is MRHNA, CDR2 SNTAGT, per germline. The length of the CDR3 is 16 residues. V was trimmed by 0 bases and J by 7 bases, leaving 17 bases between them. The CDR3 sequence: CASSDSGRGMSNTQYF. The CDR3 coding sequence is TGTGCCAGCAGTGACTCTGGGAGGGGGATGTCAAATACGCAGTATTTT.

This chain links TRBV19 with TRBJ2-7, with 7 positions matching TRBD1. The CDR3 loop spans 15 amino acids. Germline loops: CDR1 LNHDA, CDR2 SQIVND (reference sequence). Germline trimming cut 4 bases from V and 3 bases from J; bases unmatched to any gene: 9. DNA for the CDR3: TGTGCCAGTAGTAGGACCGGGACAGCGGACTACGAGCAGTACTTC. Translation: CASSRTGTADYEQYF.